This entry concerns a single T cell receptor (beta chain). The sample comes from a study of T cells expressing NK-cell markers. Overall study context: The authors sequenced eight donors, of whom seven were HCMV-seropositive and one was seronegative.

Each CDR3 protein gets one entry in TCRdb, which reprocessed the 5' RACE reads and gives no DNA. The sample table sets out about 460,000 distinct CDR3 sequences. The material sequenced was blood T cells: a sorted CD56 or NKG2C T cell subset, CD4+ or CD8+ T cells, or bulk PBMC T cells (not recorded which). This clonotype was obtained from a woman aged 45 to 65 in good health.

The CDR3 spells CASSSKTTGRGEKLFF. The rearrangement links TRBV11-3 to TRBJ1-4; TCRdb outputs TRBD1, but without DNA this stays unchecked. This CDR3 is 16 amino acids long. Germline V gene data show CDR1 as SGHNT and CDR2 as YENEEA.